One T cell receptor beta chain is described in this entry. The table came from immunoSEQ multiplex PCR; TCRdb's copy has only in-frame clones and leaves some out. The sample holds about 33,000 clones, just over 85% seen once. The data were obtained in a study of blood T cell repertoires in COVID-19. Study in general: Sources were T cells, B-cell-depleted T cells, or PBMCs; the material itself was cDNA or gDNA.

Material: peripheral blood. The source is a human donor in a cohort sampled during active COVID-19.

The CDR3 DNA is TGCGCCAGCAGCTTGGCAGGGACTAGCGGGCCCAATGAGCAGTTCTTC. It codes for CASSLAGTSGPNEQFF. The rearrangement joins TRBV5-1 to TRBJ2-1, with 12 bases fitting TRBD2. The V segment lost 0 bases and the J segment 6 bases; nucleotides outside the gene matches: 4. The CDR3 is made up of 16 amino acids. Germline CDR1 is SGHRS and CDR2 is YFSETQ.